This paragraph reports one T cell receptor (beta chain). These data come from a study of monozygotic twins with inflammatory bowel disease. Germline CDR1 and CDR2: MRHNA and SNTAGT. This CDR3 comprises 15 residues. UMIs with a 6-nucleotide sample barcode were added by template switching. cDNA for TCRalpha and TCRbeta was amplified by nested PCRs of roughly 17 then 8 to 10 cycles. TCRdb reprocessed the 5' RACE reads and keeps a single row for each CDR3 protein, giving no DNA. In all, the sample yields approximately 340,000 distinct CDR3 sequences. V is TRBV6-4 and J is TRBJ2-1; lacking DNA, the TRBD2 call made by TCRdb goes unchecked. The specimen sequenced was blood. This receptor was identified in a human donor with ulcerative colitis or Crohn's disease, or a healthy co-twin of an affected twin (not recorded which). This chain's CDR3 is CASSDRSGSVGEQFF.